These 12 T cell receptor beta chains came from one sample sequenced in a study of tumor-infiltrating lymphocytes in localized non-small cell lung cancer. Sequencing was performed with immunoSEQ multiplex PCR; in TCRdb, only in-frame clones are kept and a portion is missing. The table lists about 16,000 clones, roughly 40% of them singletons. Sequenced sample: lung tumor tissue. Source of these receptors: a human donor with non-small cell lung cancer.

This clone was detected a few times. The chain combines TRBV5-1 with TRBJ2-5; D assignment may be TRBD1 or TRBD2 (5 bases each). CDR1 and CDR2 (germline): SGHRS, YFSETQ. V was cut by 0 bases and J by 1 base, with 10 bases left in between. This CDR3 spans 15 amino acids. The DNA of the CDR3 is TGCGCCAGCAGCTTGGCCGTCGGGACCCAAGAGACCCAGTACTTC. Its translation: CASSLAVGTQETQYF. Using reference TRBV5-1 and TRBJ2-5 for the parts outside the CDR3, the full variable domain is KAGVTQTPRYLIKTRGQQVTLSCSPISGHRSVSWYQQTPGQGLQFLFEYFSETQRNKGNFPGRFSGRQFSNSRSEMNVSTLELGDSALYLCASSLAVGTQETQYFGPGTRLLVL.

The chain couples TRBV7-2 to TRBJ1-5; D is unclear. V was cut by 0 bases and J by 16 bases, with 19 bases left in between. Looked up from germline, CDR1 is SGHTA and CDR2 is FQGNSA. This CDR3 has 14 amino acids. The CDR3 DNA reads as TGTGCCAGCAGCTTAGCGAGGCGGCAGTCGATATTACATTTT. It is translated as CASSLARRQSILHF.

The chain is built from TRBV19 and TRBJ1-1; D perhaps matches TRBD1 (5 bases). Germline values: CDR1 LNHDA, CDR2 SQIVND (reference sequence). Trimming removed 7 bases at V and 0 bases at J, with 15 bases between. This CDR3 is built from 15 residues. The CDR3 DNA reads TGTGCCAGTAAAGGCAGGGCGGGGTTGAACACTGAAGCTTTCTTT. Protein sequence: CASKGRAGLNTEAFF. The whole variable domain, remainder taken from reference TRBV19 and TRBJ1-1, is DGGITQSPKYLFRKEGQNVTLSCEQNLNHDAMYWYRQDPGQGLRLIYYSQIVNDFQKGDIAEGYSVSREKKESFPLTVTSAQKNPTAFYLCASKGRAGLNTEAFFGQGTRLTVV.

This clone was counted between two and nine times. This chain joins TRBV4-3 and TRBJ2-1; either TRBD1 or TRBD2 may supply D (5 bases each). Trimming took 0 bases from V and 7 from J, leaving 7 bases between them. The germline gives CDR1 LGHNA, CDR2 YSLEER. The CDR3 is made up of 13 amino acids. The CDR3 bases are TGCGCCAGCAGCCAAGAGAGGGGTAATGAGCAGTTCTTC. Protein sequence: CASSQERGNEQFF.

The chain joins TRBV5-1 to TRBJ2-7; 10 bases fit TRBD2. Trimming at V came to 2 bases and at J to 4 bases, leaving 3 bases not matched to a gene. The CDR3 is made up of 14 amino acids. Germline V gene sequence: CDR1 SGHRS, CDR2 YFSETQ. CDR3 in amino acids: CASSFGLAEYEQYF. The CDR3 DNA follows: TGCGCCAGCAGCTTCGGACTAGCGGAGTACGAGCAGTACTTC.

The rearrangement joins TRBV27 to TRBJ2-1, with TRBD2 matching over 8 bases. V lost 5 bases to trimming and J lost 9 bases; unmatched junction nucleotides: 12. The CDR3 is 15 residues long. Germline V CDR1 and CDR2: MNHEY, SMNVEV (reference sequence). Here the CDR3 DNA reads TGTGCCAGCAGTCCGCCGGGACTAGTGGCTGGTGAGCAGTTCTTC. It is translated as CASSPPGLVAGEQFF.

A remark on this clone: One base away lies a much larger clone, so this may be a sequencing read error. The CDR3, as DNA: TGTGCCAGCAGGGACAGTCTCTCCTACGAGCAGTACTTC. Its protein product is CASRDSLSYEQYF. The chain combines TRBV27 with TRBJ2-7, with D perhaps matching TRBD1 (6 bases). Germline V gene lookup returns CDR1 MNHEY and CDR2 SMNVEV (reference sequence). Trimming shortened V by 6 bases and J by 0 bases, and 9 bases separated the two germline ends. There are 13 residues in the CDR3.

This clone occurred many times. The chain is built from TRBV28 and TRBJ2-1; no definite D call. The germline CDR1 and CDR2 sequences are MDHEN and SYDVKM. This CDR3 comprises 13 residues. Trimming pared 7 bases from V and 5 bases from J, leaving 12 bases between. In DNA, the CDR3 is TGTGCCAGCACCGCAGGCGGAAACAATGAGCAGTTCTTC. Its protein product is CASTAGGNNEQFF.

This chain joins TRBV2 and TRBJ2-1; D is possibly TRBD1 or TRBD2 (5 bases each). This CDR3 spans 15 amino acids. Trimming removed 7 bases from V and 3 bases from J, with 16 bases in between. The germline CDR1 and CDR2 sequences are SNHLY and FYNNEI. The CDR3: CASNPRWDHYNEQFF. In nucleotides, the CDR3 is TGTGCCAGCAACCCTCGGTGGGACCACTACAATGAGCAGTTCTTC.

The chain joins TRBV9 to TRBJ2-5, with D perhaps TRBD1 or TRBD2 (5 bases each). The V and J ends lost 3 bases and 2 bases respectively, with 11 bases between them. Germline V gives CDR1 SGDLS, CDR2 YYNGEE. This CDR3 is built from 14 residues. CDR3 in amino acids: CASSAGTVQETQYF. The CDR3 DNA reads TGTGCCAGCAGCGCCGGGACGGTTCAAGAGACCCAGTACTTC.

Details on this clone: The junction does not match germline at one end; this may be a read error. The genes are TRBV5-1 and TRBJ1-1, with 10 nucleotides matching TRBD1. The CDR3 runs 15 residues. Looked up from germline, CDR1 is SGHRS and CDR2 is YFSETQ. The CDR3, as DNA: TGTGCCAGCAGCCCCGGCGGGACAGGGGTAACTGAAGCTTTCTTT. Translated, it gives CASSPGGTGVTEAFF.

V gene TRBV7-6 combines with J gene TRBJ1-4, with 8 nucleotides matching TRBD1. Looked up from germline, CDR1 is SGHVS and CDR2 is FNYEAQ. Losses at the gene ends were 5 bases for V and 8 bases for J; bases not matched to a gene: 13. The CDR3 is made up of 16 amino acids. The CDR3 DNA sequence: TGTGCCAGCAGCCCTACCCGGACAGGGCTTGGCGAAAAACTGTTTTTT. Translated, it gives CASSPTRTGLGEKLFF.